Listed here are 31 T cell receptor beta chains from one sample, sequenced in a study of post-analysis software for immune sequencing data. General observations from the study: In patients, five TRBV segments were more frequent than in controls, with TRBV5-6, TRBV5-1 and TRBV20-1 among them.

Their cognate antigens are unknown. Researchers reported that TCR beta cDNA libraries carried unique molecular identifiers. TCRdb itself ran the PCR reads through MiXCR, one entry per CDR3 protein. The repertoire includes hundreds of thousands of distinct CDR3 sequences, 25% to 30% of them detected once, and around 0.56% sits in the top ten. Sequenced: blood. These receptors originate from a girl aged 10 to 17 with multiple sclerosis.

This clonotype was detected only a few times. J is TRBJ1-5 and V is TRBV20-1; 7 bases fit TRBD1. The CDR3 consists of 17 residues. J gave up 1 base and V 2 bases, and 11 bases lay outside the gene matches. In germline, CDR1 is DFQATT, CDR2 SNEGSKA (reference sequence). The CDR3 reads CSARRGHREGSNQPQHF. Written as DNA, the CDR3 is TGCAGTGCTAGAAGGGGGCACAGGGAGGGAAGCAATCAGCCCCAGCATTTT.

The chain carries TRBV27 and TRBJ2-7; D uncertain. Trimming stripped 5 bases from V and 2 bases from J, with 16 bases between. The CDR3 length is 15 residues. CDR1 and CDR2 (germline): MNHEY, SMNVEV (reference sequence). CDR3 in amino acids: CASSPRTQLPYEQYF. The CDR3, as DNA: TGTGCCAGCAGTCCCAGGACCCAATTGCCCTACGAGCAGTACTTC.

This sequence joins TRBV21-1 and TRBJ1-5. TRBV21-1 counts as a pseudogene. This CDR3 has 16 amino acids. CDR3 residues: CASSKGNPRGNQPQHF. For the CDR3, the DNA is TGTGCCAGCAGCAAAGGGAACCCAAGGGGCAATCAGCCCCAGCATTTT.

This rearrangement joins TRBV5-1 to TRBJ1-5; D might be TRBD1 (5 bases). Germline V CDR1 and CDR2: SGHRS, YFSETQ. This CDR3 comprises 14 residues. Trimming shortened V by 3 bases and J by 6 bases, and 13 bases separated the two germline ends. The CDR3 DNA is TGCGCCAGCAGCTGGGACGGGGGAGGTCAGCCCCAGCATTTT. Translated: CASSWDGGGQPQHF.

The genes are TRBV7-6 and TRBJ2-3, with TRBD2 as a possible D gene (5 bases). This CDR3 spans 12 amino acids. Trimming stripped 1 base from V and 11 bases from J, with 10 bases between. Germline CDR1 SGHVS, CDR2 FNYEAQ. In DNA form, the CDR3 reads TGTGCCAGCAGCTTAGTCGGGGAAATGCAGTATTTT. Its protein product is CASSLVGEMQYF. The variable domain in full, with the rest retrieved from reference TRBV7-6 and TRBJ2-3, is GAGVSQSPRYKVTKRGQDVALRCDPISGHVSLYWYRQALGQGPEFLTYFNYEAQQDKSGLPNDRFSAERPEGSISTLTIQRTEQRDSAMYRCASSLVGEMQYFGPGTRLTVL.

This clonotype appeared a few times. The chain joins TRBV7-2 to TRBJ1-4; TRBD1 agrees at 8 bases. In germline, CDR1 is SGHTA, CDR2 FQGNSA. The V gene end was trimmed by 2 bases and the J gene end by 8 bases; junction bases not matched to a gene: 7. The CDR3 spans 15 residues. For the CDR3, the DNA is TGTGCCAGCAGCTTAATGGGCAGGGGGCGGGAAAAACTGTTTTTT. Protein product: CASSLMGRGREKLFF.

This clonotype showed up just a few times. The V and J genes are TRBV20-1 and TRBJ2-7, with a possible D match to TRBD1 (7 bases). The V gene's germline CDR1 is DFQATT and CDR2 SNEGSKA (reference sequence). CDR3 length: 14 residues. Trimming pared 0 bases from V and 2 bases from J, leaving 11 bases between. CDR3 in amino acids: CSAREGRGAYEQYF. The CDR3 region has the DNA TGCAGTGCTAGAGAAGGCAGGGGGGCCTACGAGCAGTACTTC.

The V gene is TRBV6-6, the J gene TRBJ1-2; TRBD1 is a possible D gene (5 bases). The CDR3 covers 13 residues. Germline V CDR1 and CDR2: MNHNY, SVGAGI (reference sequence). Trimming shortened V by 8 bases and J by 8 bases, and 18 bases separated the two germline ends. DNA for the CDR3: TGTGCCAGCGAAAATAGGGGATTGTTGGGCTACACCTTC. Encoded protein: CASENRGLLGYTF.

This chain links TRBV11-2 with TRBJ1-4; unclear D gene. The CDR3 contains 15 residues. V lost 0 bases and J lost 7, with 12 bases in between. CDR1 is SGHAT and CDR2 is FQNNGV in the germline V gene. The CDR3 bases are TGTGCCAGCAGCTTAGATCCGATTTGGGGTGAAAAACTGTTTTTT. As protein: CASSLDPIWGEKLFF.

This chain links TRBV28 with TRBJ1-1; D uncertain. Deletions cut 4 bases from V and 1 base from J, with 7 bases between. The CDR3 is 13 residues long. Germline V gene lookup returns CDR1 MDHEN and CDR2 SYDVKM. In DNA, the CDR3 is TGTGCCAGCAGTTACCCCTCGAACACTGAAGCTTTCTTT. It is translated as CASSYPSNTEAFF.

The table lists this clonotype with many counts. This chain links TRBV10-3 with TRBJ2-3; tentatively, D is TRBD2 (7 bases). The germline V and J ends were trimmed by 6 bases and 8 bases, with 24 bases remaining between them. This CDR3 comprises 16 residues. CDR1 and CDR2 from the germline V gene are ENHRY and SYGVKD. DNA for the CDR3: TGTGCCATCAGCCCCTCGGCGGGGGCTTTGCACGGTACGCAGTATTTT. Protein product: CAISPSAGALHGTQYF.

The V call is TRBV29-1, the J call TRBJ2-5; D possibly corresponds to TRBD2 (6 bases). V lost 4 bases to trimming and J lost 11 bases, with 26 bases between them. This CDR3 has 15 residues. Germline loops: CDR1 SQVTM, CDR2 ANQGSEA. CDR3 protein: CSVGVPGRESGEQYF. CDR3 bases: TGCAGCGTTGGTGTTCCTGGTCGGGAGTCGGGGGAGCAGTACTTC.

Here the CDR3 DNA reads TGTGCCAGCAGCTCGCAACTAGGGGAGCTAGGTACGCAGTATTTT. Amino acids: CASSSQLGELGTQYF. The chain uses TRBV7-2 and TRBJ2-3, with D perhaps given as TRBD1 or TRBD2 (5 bases each). This CDR3 has 15 residues. Germline V gene sequence: CDR1 SGHTA, CDR2 FQGNSA. V was cut by 4 bases and J by 8 bases, with 19 bases left in between.

Comment on this clonotype: The junction differs from germline at one of its ends, possibly a read error. V is TRBV12-3 or TRBV12-4 and J is TRBJ1-2; D unclear. The CDR3 consists of 14 residues. Here the CDR3 DNA reads TGCGCCAGCAGGCGATCTGCCGACCTTTATGGCTACACCTTC. Translating it yields CASRRSADLYGYTF.

This clonotype has a handful of counts. The chain employs TRBV20-1 and TRBJ1-2; D is unclear. The CDR3 length is 11 residues. Between the trimmed V and J ends, which lost 6 bases and 1 base, there was a span of 6 bases. The V gene's germline CDR1 is DFQATT and CDR2 SNEGSKA (reference sequence). The CDR3 sequence: CSAELNYGYTF. CDR3 nucleotides: TGCAGTGCCGAACTTAACTATGGCTACACCTTC.

This clonotype was detected only a few times. V is TRBV7-2 and J is TRBJ1-2; no reliable D call. V was trimmed by 5 bases and J by 3 bases, leaving 7 bases between them. The CDR3 runs to 12 residues. Looked up from germline, CDR1 is SGHTA and CDR2 is FQGNSA. The CDR3 DNA is TGTGCCAGCAGCCAGTCGGACTATGGCTACACCTTC. This translates into CASSQSDYGYTF. The full variable domain, with the rest looked up from reference TRBV7-2 and TRBJ1-2, is GAGVSQSPSNKVTEKGKDVELRCDPISGHTALYWYRQSLGQGLEFLIYFQGNSAPDKSGLPSDRFSAERTGGSVSTLTIQRTQQEDSAVYLCASSQSDYGYTFGSGTRLTVV.

This clonotype was seen ten or more times. This chain links TRBV4-3 with TRBJ2-7, with D possibly being TRBD1 (6 bases). From germline, CDR1 is LGHNA and CDR2 YSLEER. CDR3 length equals 13 residues. The germline V and J ends were trimmed by 3 bases and 6 bases, with 12 bases remaining between them. The CDR3 region is CASSQRTGFEQYF. CDR3 DNA sequence: TGCGCCAGCAGCCAGCGAACAGGGTTCGAGCAGTACTTC.

Remarks on this clonotype: The junction differs from germline at one of its ends, possibly a read error. V gene TRBV15 combines with J gene TRBJ1-2; D is perhaps TRBD1 (6 bases). This CDR3 has 13 residues. Germline CDR1 reads LNHNV; CDR2 reads YYDKDF (reference sequence). The CDR3 DNA reads TGTGTCACCAGCAAAGGGGGAGTCGGTGGCTACACCTTT. Amino acids: CVTSKGGVGGYTF.

This clonotype turned up a few times. The gene calls are TRBV10-3 and TRBJ2-7; 7 bases are a match to TRBD2. Germline CDR1 and CDR2: ENHRY and SYGVKD. The V segment lost 8 bases and the J segment 3 bases; nucleotides outside the gene matches: 13. The CDR3 totals 15 residues. As DNA, the CDR3 is TGTGCCATCCACTCGGGCGGGGGAACGAGCTACGAGCAGTACTTC. Amino acid sequence: CAIHSGGGTSYEQYF.

This clonotype was recorded many times. V gene TRBV29-1 combines with J gene TRBJ2-7; D gene uncertain. Trimming removed 4 bases at V and 5 bases at J, with 15 bases between. The CDR3 spans 13 residues. Germline V gene sequence: CDR1 SQVTM, CDR2 ANQGSEA. CDR3: CSVGRRDFHEQYF. Here the CDR3 DNA reads TGCAGCGTTGGACGAAGGGATTTCCACGAGCAGTACTTC.

The chain uses TRBV7-2 and TRBJ2-5; no firm D call. Gene TRBJ2-7 matches the end of the DNA better, so the J call may be wrong. The CDR3 spans 15 residues. CDR1 is SGHTA and CDR2 is FQGNSA in the germline V gene. CDR3 bases: TGTGCCAGCAGCCCCCCGGTGGGGAAGCCCTACGAGCAGTACTTC. Its translation is CASSPPVGKPYEQYF.

The chain recombines TRBV20-1 with TRBJ2-1; TRBD2 matches 8 bases. The CDR3 length is 16 residues. The germline V gene encodes CDR1 DFQATT and CDR2 SNEGSKA (reference sequence). V lost 5 bases and J lost 8; bases outside the gene matches: 17. CDR3 nucleotide sequence: TGCAGTGCTTGGCCCCAGCTAGCGGGTATTCTCTATGAGCAGTTCTTC. This encodes CSAWPQLAGILYEQFF.

This clonotype has a single count. The CDR3 is CASSPLYAGRETQYF. In DNA form, the CDR3 reads TGTGCCAGCAGTCCACTATACGCAGGGCGGGAGACCCAGTACTTC. This chain connects TRBV28 to TRBJ2-5, with D perhaps matching TRBD1 (5 bases). The germline CDR1 and CDR2 sequences are MDHEN and SYDVKM. Trimming removed 5 bases from V and 5 bases from J, with 18 bases in between. This CDR3 is built from 15 residues.

In its sample, this clonotype was seen a few times. The chain links TRBV28 to TRBJ1-5; D remains unclear. The V and J ends lost 3 bases and 2 bases respectively, with 5 bases between them. Per the germline V gene, CDR1 is MDHEN and CDR2 is SYDVKM. This CDR3 region has 13 residues. CDR3: CASSFLGNQPQHF. Written as DNA, the CDR3 is TGTGCCAGCAGTTTTTTGGGCAATCAGCCCCAGCATTTT.

The J gene is TRBJ1-5, the V gene TRBV15, with a weak D call TRBD1 (5 bases). CDR1 and CDR2 (germline): LNHNV, YYDKDF (reference sequence). Between the trimmed V and J ends, which lost 3 bases and 4 bases, there was a span of 10 bases. The CDR3 spans 14 residues. CDR3 coding DNA: TGTGCCACCAGCAGTCCCGACAGTAATCAGCCCCAGCATTTT. It translates to CATSSPDSNQPQHF.

The V and J genes are TRBV27 and TRBJ2-7; TRBD1 matches 9 bases. From germline, CDR1 is MNHEY and CDR2 SMNVEV (reference sequence). CDR3 length equals 15 residues. The V and J ends lost 4 bases and 4 bases, in that order; junction bases with no gene match: 8. The CDR3 region has the DNA TGTGCCAGCAGTTCCCGACAGGGGGGACTTTACGAGCAGTACTTC. This codes for CASSSRQGGLYEQYF.

The genes are TRBV7-9 and TRBJ1-1; TRBD1 matches 7 bases. Germline trimming cut 4 bases from V and 4 bases from J; bases unmatched to any gene: 9. CDR1 SEHNR and CDR2 FQNEAQ come from the germline V gene (reference sequence). CDR3 length equals 15 residues. DNA of the CDR3: TGTGCCAGCAGCTCCCGACAGGGTTTCGGCACTGAAGCTTTCTTT. Amino acid sequence: CASSSRQGFGTEAFF.

This sequence joins TRBV3-1 and TRBJ2-7; 8 bases match TRBD2. Looked up from germline, CDR1 is LGHDT and CDR2 is YNNKEL (reference sequence). CDR3 length equals 15 residues. V lost 4 bases and J lost 2; bases outside the gene matches: 7. CDR3 DNA sequence: TGTGCCAGCAGCCCGTCACTAGCGGATGCCTACGAGCAGTACTTC. Translated, it gives CASSPSLADAYEQYF.

In its sample, this clonotype was seen a few times. This sequence joins TRBV20-1 and TRBJ2-3, with D unclear. Germline CDR1 reads DFQATT; CDR2 reads SNEGSKA (reference sequence). With 7 bases removed from V and 0 bases from J, the gap between germline ends came to 14 bases. The CDR3 extends over 14 amino acids. CDR3 sequence (DNA): TGCAGTGGGATGGCGTCTCCGAGCACAGATACGCAGTATTTT. This sequence encodes CSGMASPSTDTQYF.

This clonotype was recorded at least ten times. The chain links TRBV6-5 to TRBJ2-1; 8 bases map to TRBD2. Germline-derived CDR1 and CDR2 are MNHEY and SVGAGI. Trimming at V came to 2 bases and at J to 5 bases, leaving 8 bases not matched to a gene. The CDR3 is made up of 16 amino acids. The CDR3 loop is CASSYGRGAINNEQFF. For the CDR3, the DNA is TGTGCCAGCAGTTACGGGCGGGGGGCGATAAACAATGAGCAGTTCTTC.

The sample holds a few counts of this clonotype. The chain carries TRBV5-1 and TRBJ2-5; 13 positions match TRBD2. Germline CDR1 SGHRS, CDR2 YFSETQ. The V and J ends lost 0 bases and 4 bases, in that order; junction bases with no gene match: 6. This CDR3 region has 17 residues. The CDR3 here is CASSLALAGGDRETQYF. In nucleotides, the CDR3 is TGCGCCAGCAGCTTGGCACTAGCGGGAGGGGATCGAGAGACCCAGTACTTC.